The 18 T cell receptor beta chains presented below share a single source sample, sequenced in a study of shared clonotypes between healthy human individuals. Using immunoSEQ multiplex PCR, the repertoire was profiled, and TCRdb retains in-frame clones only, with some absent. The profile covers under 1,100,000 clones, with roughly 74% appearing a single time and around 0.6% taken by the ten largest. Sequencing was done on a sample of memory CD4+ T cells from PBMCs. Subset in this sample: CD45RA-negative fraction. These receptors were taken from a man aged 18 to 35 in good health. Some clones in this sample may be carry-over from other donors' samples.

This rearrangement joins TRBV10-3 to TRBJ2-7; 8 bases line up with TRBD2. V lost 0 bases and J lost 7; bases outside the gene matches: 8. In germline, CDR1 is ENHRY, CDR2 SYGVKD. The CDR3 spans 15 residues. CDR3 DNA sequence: TGTGCCATCAGTGAGTCAATGGTAGCGGGAAGTGAGCAGTACTTC. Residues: CAISESMVAGSEQYF.

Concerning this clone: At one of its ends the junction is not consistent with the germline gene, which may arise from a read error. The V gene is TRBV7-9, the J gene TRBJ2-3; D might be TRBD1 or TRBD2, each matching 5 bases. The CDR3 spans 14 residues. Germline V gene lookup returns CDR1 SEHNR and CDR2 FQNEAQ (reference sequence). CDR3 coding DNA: TGTGCCAGCACCTCGGACTGGGGCACAGGTACGCAGTATTTT. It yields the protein CASTSDWGTGTQYF.

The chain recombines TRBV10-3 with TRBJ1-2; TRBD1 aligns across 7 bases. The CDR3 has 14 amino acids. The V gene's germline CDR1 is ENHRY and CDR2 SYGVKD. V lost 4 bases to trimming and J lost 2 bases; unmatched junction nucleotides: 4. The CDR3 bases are TGTGCCATCAGTGCGGGACAGTTAAACTATGGCTACACCTTC. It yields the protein CAISAGQLNYGYTF.

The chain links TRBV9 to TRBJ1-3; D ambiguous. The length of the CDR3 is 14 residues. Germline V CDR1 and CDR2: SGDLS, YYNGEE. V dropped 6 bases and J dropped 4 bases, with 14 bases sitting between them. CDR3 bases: TGTGCCAGCACCACGGGAGGGTCGGGAAACACCATATATTTT. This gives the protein CASTTGGSGNTIYF.

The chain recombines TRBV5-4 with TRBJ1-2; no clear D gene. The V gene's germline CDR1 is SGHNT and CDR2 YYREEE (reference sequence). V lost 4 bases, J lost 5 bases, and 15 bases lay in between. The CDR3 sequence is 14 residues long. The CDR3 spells CASSALGGVYGYTF. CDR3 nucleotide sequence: TGTGCCAGCAGCGCCCTTGGCGGGGTTTATGGCTACACCTTC. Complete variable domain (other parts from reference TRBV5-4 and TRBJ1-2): ETGVTQSPTHLIKTRGQQVTLRCSSQSGHNTVSWYQQALGQGPQFIFQYYREEENGRGNFPPRFSGLQFPNYSSELNVNALELDDSALYLCASSALGGVYGYTFGSGTRLTVV.

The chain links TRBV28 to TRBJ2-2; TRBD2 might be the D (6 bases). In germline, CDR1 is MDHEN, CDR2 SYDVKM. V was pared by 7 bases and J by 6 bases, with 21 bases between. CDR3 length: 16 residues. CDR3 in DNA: TGTGCCAGCACCCTTATGGGGGGTGGGAGGCCCGGGGAGCTGTTTTTT. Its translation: CASTLMGGGRPGELFF. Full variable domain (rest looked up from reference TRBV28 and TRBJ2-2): DVKVTQSSRYLVKRTGEKVFLECVQDMDHENMFWYRQDPGLGLRLIYFSYDVKMKEKGDIPEGYSVSREKKERFSLILESASTNQTSMYLCASTLMGGGRPGELFFGEGSRLTVL.

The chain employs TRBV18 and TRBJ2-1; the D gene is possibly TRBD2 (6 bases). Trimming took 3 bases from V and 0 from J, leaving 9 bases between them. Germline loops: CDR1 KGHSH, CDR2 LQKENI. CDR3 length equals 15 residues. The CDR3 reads CASSPGLSSYNEQFF. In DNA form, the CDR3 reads TGTGCCAGCTCACCGGGACTCAGCTCCTACAATGAGCAGTTCTTC.

The CDR3 DNA follows: TGCGCCAGCAGTCCCAGGGGGCTGGCTAATGAAAAACTGTTTTTT. Protein sequence: CASSPRGLANEKLFF. The chain is built from TRBV5-1 and TRBJ1-4; TRBD1 agrees at 8 bases. The CDR3 spans 15 residues. V trimming: 5 bases; J trimming: 3 bases; junction bases outside the gene matches: 6. In germline, CDR1 is SGHRS, CDR2 YFSETQ.

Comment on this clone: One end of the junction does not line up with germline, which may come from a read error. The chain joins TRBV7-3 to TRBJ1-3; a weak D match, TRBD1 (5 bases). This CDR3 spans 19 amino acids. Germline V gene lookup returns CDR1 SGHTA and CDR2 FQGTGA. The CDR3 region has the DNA TGTGCCAGCAGCCTAACCAAGGGACTCCAAAACCCTCCTGGAAACACCATATATTTT. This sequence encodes CASSLTKGLQNPPGNTIYF.

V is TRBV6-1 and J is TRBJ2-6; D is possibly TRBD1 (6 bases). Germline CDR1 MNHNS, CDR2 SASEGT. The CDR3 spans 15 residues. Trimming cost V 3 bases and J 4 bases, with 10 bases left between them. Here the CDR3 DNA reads TGTGCCAGCAGTGACAGGGGCCCAGGGGCCAACGTCCTGACTTTC. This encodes CASSDRGPGANVLTF.

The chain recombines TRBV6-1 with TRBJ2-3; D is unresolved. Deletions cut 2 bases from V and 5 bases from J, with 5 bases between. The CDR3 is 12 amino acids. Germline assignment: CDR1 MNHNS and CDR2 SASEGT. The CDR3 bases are TGTGCCAGCAGTGAATCAGGAGATACGCAGTATTTT. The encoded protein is CASSESGDTQYF.

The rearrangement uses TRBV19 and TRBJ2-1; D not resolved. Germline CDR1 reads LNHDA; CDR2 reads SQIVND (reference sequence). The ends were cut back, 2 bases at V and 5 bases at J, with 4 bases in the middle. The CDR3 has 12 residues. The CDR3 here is CASSIHDNEQFF. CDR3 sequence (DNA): TGTGCCAGTAGTATACACGACAATGAGCAGTTCTTC.

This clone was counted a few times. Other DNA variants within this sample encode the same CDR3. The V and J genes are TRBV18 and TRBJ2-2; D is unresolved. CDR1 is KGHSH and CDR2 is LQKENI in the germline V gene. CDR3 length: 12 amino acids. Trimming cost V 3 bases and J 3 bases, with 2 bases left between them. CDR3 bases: TGTGCCAGCTCACCGGACACCGGGGAGCTGTTTTTT. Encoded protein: CASSPDTGELFF.

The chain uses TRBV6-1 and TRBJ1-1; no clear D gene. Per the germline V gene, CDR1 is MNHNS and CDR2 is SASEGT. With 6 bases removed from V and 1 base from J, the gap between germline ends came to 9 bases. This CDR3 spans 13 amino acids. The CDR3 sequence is CASSVWRNTEAFF. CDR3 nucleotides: TGTGCCAGCAGCGTCTGGAGGAACACTGAAGCTTTCTTT.

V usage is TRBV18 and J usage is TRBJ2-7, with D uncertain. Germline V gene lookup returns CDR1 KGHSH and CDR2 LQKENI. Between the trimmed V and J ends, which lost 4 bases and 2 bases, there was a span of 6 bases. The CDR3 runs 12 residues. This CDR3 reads CASSQAPYEQYF. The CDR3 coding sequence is TGTGCCAGCTCACAGGCACCCTACGAGCAGTACTTC.

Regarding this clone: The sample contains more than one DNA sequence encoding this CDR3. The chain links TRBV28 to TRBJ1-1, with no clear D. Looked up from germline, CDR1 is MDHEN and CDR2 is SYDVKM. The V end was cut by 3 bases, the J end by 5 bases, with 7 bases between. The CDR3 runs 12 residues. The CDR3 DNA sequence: TGTGCCAGCAGTTTGCCCGGGACTGAAGCTTTCTTT. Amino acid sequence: CASSLPGTEAFF.

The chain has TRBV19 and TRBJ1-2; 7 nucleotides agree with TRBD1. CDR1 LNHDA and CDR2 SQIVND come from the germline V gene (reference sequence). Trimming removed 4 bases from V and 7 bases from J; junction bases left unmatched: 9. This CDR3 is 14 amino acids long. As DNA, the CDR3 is TGTGCCAGTAGTACCCTAAGGGGGCTAGGTGGCTACACCTTC. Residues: CASSTLRGLGGYTF.

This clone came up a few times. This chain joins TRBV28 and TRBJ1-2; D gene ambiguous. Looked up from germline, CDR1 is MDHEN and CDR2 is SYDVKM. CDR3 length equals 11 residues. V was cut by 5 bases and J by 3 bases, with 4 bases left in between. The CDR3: CASSSHYGYTF. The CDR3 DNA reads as TGTGCCAGCAGTAGCCACTATGGCTACACCTTC.